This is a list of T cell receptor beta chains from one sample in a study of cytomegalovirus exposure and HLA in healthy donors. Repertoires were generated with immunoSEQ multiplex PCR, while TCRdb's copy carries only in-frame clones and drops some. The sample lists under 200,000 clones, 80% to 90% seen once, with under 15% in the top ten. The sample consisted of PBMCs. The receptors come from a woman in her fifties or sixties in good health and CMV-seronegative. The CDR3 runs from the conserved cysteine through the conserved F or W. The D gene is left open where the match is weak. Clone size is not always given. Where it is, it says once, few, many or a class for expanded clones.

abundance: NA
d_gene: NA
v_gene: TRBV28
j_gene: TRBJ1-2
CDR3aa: CASSLGQTYGYTF
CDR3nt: TGTGCCAGCAGTTTGGGGCAAACCTATGGCTACACCTTC

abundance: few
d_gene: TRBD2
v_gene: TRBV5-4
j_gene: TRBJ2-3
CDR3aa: CASSSSGGSDTQYF
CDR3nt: TGTGCCAGCAGCTCTAGCGGGGGGTCAGATACGCAGTATTTT

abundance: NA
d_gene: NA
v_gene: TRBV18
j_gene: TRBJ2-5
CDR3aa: CASSPLGQQETQYF
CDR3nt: TGTGCCAGCTCACCATTGGGGCAGCAAGAGACCCAGTACTTC

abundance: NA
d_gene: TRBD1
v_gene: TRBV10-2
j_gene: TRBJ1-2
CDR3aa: CASSGAIWTGANYGYTF
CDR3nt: TGCGCCAGCAGTGGGGCTATTTGGACAGGAGCTAACTATGGCTACACCTTC

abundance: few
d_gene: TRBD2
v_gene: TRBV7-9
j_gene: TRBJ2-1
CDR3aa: CASSFRTSGGARDEQFF
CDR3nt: TGTGCCAGCAGCTTCCGGACTAGCGGGGGGGCCAGGGATGAGCAGTTCTTC

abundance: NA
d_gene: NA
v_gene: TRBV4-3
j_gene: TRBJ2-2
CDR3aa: CASSRGTPGGTGELFF
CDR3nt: TGCGCCAGCAGCCGAGGGACTCCCGGCGGTACCGGGGAGCTGTTTTTT

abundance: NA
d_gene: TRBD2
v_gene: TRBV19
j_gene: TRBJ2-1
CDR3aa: CASSIVALAGGNEQFF
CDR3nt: TGTGCCAGTAGTATAGTTGCGCTAGCGGGAGGGAATGAGCAGTTCTTC

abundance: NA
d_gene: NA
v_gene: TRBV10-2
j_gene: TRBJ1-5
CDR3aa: CASSESGEVGNQPQHF
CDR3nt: TGCGCCAGCAGTGAGTCCGGGGAGGTTGGCAATCAGCCCCAGCATTTT

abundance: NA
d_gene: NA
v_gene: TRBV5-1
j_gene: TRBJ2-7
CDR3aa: CASSRGGGADEQYF
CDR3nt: TGCGCCAGCAGTCGAGGAGGGGGCGCGGACGAGCAGTACTTC

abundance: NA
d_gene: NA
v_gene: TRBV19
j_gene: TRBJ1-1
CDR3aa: CASRSGGANTEAFF
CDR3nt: TGTGCCAGTAGATCGGGGGGGGCGAACACTGAAGCTTTCTTT

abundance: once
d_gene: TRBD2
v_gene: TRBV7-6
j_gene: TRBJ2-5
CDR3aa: CASSLAGTRQETQYF
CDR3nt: TGTGCCAGCAGCTTAGCCGGGACTAGACAAGAGACCCAGTACTTC

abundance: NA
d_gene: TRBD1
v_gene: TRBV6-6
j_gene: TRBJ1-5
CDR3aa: CASRADRASNQPQHF
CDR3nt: TGTGCCAGCAGGGCCGACAGGGCTAGCAATCAGCCCCAGCATTTT

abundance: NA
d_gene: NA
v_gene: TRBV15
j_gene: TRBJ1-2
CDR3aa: CATSRQGWYGYTF
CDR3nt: TGTGCCACCAGCAGACAGGGTTGGTATGGCTACACCTTC

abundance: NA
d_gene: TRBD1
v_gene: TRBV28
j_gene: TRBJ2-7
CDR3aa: CASTKNRGNLGYEQYF
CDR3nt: TGTGCCAGCACCAAGAACAGGGGGAACTTGGGCTACGAGCAGTACTTC

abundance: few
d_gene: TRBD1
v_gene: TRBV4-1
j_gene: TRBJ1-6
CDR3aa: CASSLETGGTPLHF
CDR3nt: TGCGCCAGCAGCCTCGAAACAGGGGGAACACCCCTCCACTTT

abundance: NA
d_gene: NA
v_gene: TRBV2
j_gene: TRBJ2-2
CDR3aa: CASSVTGPGELFF
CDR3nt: TGTGCCAGCAGTGTAACAGGGCCCGGGGAGCTGTTTTTT

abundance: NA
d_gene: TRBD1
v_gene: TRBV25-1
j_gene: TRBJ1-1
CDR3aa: CASGARGVTEAFF
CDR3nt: TGTGCCAGCGGGGCCAGGGGGGTTACTGAAGCTTTCTTT

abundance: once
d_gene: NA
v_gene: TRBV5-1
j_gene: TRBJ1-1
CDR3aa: CASSLSDTEAFF
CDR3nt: TGCGCCAGCAGCTTGTCTGACACTGAAGCTTTCTTT

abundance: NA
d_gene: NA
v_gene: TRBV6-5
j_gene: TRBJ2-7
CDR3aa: CASKQGRTYEQYF
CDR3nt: TGTGCCAGTAAACAGGGCAGGACCTACGAGCAGTACTTC

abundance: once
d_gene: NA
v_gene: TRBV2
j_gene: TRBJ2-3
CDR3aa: CASRQHGSTDTQYF
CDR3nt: TGTGCCAGCAGGCAACACGGGAGCACAGATACGCAGTATTTT

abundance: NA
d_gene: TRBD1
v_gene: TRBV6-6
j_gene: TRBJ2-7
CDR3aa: CASMVPGQGYEQYF
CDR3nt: TGTGCCAGCATGGTACCGGGACAGGGGTACGAGCAGTACTTC

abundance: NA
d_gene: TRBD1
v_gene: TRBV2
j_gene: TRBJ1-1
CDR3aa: CASLSQGRLNTEAFF
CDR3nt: TGTGCCAGCCTCTCACAGGGGAGACTGAACACTGAAGCTTTCTTT

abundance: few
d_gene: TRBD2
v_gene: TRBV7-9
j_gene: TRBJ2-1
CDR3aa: CASSLARASGGYYNEQFF
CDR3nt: TGTGCCAGCAGCTTAGCTCGGGCTAGCGGGGGCTATTACAATGAGCAGTTCTTC

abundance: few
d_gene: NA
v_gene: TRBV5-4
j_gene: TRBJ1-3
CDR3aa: CASRAGESGNTIYF
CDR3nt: TGTGCCAGCAGGGCTGGTGAATCTGGAAACACCATATATTTT

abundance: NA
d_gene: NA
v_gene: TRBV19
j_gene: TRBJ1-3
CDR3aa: CASTRRGGSSGNTIYF
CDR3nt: TGTGCCAGTACCCGGAGGGGTGGTAGCTCTGGAAACACCATATATTTT

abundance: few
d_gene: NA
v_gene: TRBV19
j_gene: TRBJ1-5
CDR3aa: CASSISHNQPQHF
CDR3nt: TGTGCCAGTAGTATTTCCCACAATCAGCCCCAGCATTTT

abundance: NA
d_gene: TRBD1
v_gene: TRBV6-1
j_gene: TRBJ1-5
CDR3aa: CATGTGDSNQPQHF
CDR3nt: TGTGCCACCGGGACAGGGGATAGCAATCAGCCCCAGCATTTT

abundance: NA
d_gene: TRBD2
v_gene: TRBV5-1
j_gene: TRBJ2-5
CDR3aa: CASKLAGVRETQYF
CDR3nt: TGCGCCAGCAAACTAGCGGGAGTACGAGAGACCCAGTACTTC

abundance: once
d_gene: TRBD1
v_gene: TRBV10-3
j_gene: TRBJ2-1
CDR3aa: CAISESDRGGYNEQFF
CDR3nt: TGTGCCATCAGTGAGTCGGACAGGGGGGGCTACAATGAGCAGTTCTTC

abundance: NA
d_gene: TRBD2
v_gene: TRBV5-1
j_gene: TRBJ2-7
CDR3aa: CASSAASGSYEQYF
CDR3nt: TGCGCCAGCAGCGCCGCAAGCGGGAGCTACGAGCAGTACTTC

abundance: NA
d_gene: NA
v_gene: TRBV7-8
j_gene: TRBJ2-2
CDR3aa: CASSLREFRTGELFF
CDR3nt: TGTGCCAGCAGCTTACGGGAATTTAGAACCGGGGAGCTGTTTTTT

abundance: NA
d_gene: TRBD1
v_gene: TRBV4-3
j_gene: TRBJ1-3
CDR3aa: CASSFDRGLAGNTIYF
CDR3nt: TGCGCCAGCAGCTTTGACAGGGGGCTTGCTGGAAACACCATATATTTT

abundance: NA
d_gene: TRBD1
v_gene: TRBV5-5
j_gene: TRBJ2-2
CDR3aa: CASSLRQDRRIPTGELFF
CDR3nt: TGTGCCAGCAGCTTACGTCAGGACAGGCGAATCCCCACCGGGGAGCTGTTTTTT

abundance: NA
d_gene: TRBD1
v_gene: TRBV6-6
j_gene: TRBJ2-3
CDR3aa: CASSSGPDRADTQYF
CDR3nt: TGTGCCAGCAGCTCGGGCCCGGACAGGGCAGATACGCAGTATTTT

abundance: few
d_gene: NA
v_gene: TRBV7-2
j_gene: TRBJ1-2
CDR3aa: CASSLGQNYGYTF
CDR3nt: TGTGCCAGCAGCTTAGGACAGAACTATGGCTACACCTTC

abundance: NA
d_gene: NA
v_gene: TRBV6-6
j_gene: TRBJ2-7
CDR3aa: CASKGSYEQYF
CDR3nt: TGTGCCAGCAAGGGGTCCTACGAGCAGTACTTC

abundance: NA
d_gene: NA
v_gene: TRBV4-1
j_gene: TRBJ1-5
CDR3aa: CASSRAGSNQPQHF
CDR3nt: TGCGCCAGCAGCCGGGCAGGGAGCAATCAGCCCCAGCATTTT

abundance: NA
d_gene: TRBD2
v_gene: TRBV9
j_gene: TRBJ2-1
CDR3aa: CASSSGLAGGPSHNEQFF
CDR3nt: TGTGCCAGCAGTAGCGGACTAGCGGGAGGGCCCTCTCACAATGAGCAGTTCTTC

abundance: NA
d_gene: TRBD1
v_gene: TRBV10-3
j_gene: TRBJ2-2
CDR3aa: CAIPGQPNTGELFF
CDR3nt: TGTGCCATCCCGGGACAGCCGAACACCGGGGAGCTGTTTTTT

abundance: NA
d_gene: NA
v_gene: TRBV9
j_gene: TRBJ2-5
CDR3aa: CASSPGGAETQYF
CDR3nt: TGTGCCAGCAGCCCCGGTGGGGCGGAGACCCAGTACTTC

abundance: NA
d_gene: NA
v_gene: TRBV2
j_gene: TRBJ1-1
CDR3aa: CASSVRDMNTEAFF
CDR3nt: TGTGCCAGCAGCGTTCGGGACATGAACACTGAAGCTTTCTTT

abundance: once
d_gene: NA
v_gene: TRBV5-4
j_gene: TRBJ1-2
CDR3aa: CASSFEAGLGYTF
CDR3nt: TGTGCCAGCAGCTTCGAAGCCGGGTTGGGCTACACCTTC

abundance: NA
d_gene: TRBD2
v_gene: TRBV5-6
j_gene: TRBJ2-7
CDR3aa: CASRVGGNYEQYF
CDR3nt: TGTGCCAGTCGGGTGGGGGGGAACTACGAGCAGTACTTC

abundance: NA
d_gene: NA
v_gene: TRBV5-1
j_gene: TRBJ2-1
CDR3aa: CASSWILAFNDNEQFF
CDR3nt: TGCGCCAGCAGCTGGATCTTAGCGTTTAATGACAATGAGCAGTTCTTC

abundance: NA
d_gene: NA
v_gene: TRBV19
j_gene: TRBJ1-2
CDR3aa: CASSVTGMNLYGYTF
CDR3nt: TGTGCCAGTAGTGTCACAGGTATGAACCTCTATGGCTACACCTTC

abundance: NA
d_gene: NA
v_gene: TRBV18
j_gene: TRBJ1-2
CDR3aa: CASSQGRGPTNYGYTF
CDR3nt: TGTGCCAGCTCACAAGGCAGGGGACCCACTAACTATGGCTACACCTTC

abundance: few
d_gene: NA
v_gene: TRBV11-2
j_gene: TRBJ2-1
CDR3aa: CASSLRRGGFGNEQFF
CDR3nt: TGTGCCAGCAGCCTAAGAAGAGGAGGGTTTGGCAATGAGCAGTTCTTC

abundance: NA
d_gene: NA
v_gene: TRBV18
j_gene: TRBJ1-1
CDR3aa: CAGSPNSQGTEAFF
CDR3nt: TGTGCCGGCTCACCAAACTCACAGGGTACTGAAGCTTTCTTT

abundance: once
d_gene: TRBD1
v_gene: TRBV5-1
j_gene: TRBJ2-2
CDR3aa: CASSFSGTGVTGELFF
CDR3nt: TGCGCCAGCAGCTTTTCCGGGACAGGGGTAACCGGGGAGCTGTTTTTT

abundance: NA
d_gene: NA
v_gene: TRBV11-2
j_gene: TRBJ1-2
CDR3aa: CASSSDWTEFNYGYTF
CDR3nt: TGTGCCAGCAGCTCAGATTGGACAGAATTTAACTATGGCTACACCTTC

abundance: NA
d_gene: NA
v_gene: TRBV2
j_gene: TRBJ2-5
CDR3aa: CASSELDFGQYF
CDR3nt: TGTGCCAGCAGTGAACTGGACTTCGGGCAGTACTTC

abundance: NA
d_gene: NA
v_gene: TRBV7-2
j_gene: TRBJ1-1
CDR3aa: CASSLAGQGTDTEAFF
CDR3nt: TGTGCCAGCAGCTTAGCGGGTCAGGGGACGGACACTGAAGCTTTCTTT

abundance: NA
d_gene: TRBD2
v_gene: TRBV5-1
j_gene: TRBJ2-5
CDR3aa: CASSLGASGTLTQYF
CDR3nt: TGCGCCAGCAGCTTAGGGGCTAGCGGGACTCTTACCCAGTACTTC